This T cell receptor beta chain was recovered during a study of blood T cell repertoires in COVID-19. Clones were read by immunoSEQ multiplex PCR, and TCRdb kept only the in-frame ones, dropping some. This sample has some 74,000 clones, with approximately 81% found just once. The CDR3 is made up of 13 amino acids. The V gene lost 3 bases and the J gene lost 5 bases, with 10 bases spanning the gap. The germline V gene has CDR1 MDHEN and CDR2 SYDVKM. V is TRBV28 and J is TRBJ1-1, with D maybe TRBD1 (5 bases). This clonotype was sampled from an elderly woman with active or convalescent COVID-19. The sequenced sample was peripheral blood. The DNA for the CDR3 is TGTGCCAGCAGTTTCCCTCAGGGAACTGAAGCTTTCTTT. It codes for CASSFPQGTEAFF.